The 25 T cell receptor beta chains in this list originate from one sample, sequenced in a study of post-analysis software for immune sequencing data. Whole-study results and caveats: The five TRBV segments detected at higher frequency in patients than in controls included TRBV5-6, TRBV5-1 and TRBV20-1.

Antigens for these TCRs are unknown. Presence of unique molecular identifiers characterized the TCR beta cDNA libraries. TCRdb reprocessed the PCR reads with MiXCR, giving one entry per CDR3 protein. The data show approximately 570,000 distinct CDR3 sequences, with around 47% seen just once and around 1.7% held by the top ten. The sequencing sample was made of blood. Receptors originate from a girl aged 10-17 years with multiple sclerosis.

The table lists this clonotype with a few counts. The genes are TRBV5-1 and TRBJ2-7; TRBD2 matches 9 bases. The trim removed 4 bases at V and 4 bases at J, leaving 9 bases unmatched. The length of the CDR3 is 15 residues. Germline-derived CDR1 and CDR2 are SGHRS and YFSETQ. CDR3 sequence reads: CASSLDGGGAYEQYF. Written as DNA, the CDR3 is TGCGCCAGCAGCCTGGATGGCGGGGGGGCATACGAGCAGTACTTC.

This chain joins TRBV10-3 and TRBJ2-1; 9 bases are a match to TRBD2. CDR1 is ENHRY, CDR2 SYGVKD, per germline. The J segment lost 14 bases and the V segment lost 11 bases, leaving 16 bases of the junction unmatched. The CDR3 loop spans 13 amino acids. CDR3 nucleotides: TGTGCCTCCGAATGGGCAGCGGGAGGCAAAAAGTTCTTC. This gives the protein CASEWAAGGKKFF.

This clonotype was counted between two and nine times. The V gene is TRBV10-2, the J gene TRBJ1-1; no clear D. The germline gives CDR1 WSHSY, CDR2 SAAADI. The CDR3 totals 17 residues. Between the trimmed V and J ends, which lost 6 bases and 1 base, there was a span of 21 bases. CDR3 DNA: TGCGCCAGCAGGGAGCCTGCGCGACGGCTCCAGAACACTGAAGCTTTCTTT. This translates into CASREPARRLQNTEAFF.

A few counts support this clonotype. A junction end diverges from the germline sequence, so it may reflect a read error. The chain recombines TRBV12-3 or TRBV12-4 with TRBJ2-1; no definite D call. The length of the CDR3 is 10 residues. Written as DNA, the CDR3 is TGTGCCAGCAGCCTGAATGAGCGGTTCTTC. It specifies CASSLNERFF.

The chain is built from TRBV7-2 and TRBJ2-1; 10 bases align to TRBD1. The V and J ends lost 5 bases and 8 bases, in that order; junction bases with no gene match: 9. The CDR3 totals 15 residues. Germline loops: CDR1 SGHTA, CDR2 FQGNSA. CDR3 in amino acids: CASSPRQGARYEQFF. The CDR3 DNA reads TGTGCCAGCAGCCCCCGACAGGGGGCAAGATATGAGCAGTTCTTC.

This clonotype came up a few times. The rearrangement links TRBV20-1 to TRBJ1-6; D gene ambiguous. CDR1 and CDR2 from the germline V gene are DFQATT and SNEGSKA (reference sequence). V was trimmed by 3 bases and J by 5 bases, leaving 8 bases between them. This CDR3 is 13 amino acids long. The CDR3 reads CSARGQNNSPLHF. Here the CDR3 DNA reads TGCAGTGCTAGGGGCCAGAATAATTCACCCCTCCACTTT.

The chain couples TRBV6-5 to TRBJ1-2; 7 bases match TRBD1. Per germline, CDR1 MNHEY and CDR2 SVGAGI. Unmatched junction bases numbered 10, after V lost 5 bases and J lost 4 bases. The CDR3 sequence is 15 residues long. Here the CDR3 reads CASSRATGTAYGYTF. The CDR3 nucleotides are TGTGCCAGCAGTCGAGCCACCGGGACAGCCTATGGCTACACCTTC.

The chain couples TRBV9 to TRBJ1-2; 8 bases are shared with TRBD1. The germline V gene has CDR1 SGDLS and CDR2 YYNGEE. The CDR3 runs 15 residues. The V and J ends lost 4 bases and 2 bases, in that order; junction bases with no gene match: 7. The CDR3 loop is CASSSRNRGNYGYTF. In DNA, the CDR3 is TGTGCCAGCAGCTCAAGAAACAGGGGGAACTATGGCTACACCTTC.

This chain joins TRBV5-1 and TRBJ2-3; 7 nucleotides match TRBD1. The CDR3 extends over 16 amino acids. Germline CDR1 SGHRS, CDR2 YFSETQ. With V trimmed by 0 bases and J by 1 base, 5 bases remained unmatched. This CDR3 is CASSLERGLGTDTQYF. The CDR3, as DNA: TGCGCCAGCAGCTTGGAAAGGGGGCTTGGCACAGATACGCAGTATTTT.

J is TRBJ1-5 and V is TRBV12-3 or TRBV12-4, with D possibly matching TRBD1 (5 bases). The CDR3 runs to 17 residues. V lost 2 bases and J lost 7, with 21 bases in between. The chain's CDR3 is CASSLSRDRTSRQPQHF. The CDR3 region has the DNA TGTGCCAGCAGTTTAAGCCGGGACCGGACCTCTCGGCAGCCCCAGCATTTT.

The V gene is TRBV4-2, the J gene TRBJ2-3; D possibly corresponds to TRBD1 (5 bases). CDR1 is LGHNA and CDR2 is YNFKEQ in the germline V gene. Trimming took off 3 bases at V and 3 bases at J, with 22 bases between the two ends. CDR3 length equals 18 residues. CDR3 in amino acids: CASSHEIPGDSLTDTQYF. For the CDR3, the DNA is TGTGCCAGCAGCCATGAAATCCCCGGAGACAGCCTGACAGATACGCAGTATTTT.

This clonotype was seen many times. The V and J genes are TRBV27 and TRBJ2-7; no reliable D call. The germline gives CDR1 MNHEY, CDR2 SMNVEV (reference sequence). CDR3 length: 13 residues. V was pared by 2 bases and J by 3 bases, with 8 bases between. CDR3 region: CASSLARGYEQYF. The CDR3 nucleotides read TGTGCCAGCAGTTTAGCTCGCGGCTACGAGCAGTACTTC.

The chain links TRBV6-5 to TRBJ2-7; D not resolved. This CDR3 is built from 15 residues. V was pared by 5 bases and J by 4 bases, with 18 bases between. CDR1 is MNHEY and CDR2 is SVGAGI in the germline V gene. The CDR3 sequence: CASSPLTAETYEQYF. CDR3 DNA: TGTGCCAGCAGTCCGTTGACCGCCGAGACTTACGAGCAGTACTTC.

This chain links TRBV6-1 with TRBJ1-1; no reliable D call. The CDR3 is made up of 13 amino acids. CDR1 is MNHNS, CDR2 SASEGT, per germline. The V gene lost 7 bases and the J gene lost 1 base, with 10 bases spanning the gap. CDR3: CASTKRENTEAFF. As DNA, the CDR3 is TGTGCCAGCACGAAGCGCGAGAACACTGAAGCTTTCTTT.

CDR3 nucleotide sequence: TGTGCCACCAGTGCTGGGGGTTTGGGAGAGACCCAGTACTTC. Translating gives CATSAGGLGETQYF. The chain has TRBV24-1 and TRBJ2-7; either TRBD1 or TRBD2 may supply D (5 bases each). TRBJ2-5 explains the end of the DNA better; the J call may be wrong. Germline CDR1 reads KGHDR; CDR2 reads SFDVKD. CDR3 length equals 14 residues.

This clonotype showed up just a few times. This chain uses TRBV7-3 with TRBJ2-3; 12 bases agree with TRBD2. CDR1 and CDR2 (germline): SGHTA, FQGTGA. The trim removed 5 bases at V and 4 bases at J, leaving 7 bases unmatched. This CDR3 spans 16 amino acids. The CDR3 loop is CASSGASGGAADTQYF. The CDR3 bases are TGTGCCAGCAGCGGAGCTAGCGGGGGGGCAGCAGATACGCAGTATTTT. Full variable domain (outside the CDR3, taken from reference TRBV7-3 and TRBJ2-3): GAGVSQTPSNKVTEKGKYVELRCDPISGHTALYWYRQSLGQGPEFLIYFQGTGAADDSGLPNDRFFAVRPEGSVSTLKIQRTERGDSAVYLCASSGASGGAADTQYFGPGTRLTVL.

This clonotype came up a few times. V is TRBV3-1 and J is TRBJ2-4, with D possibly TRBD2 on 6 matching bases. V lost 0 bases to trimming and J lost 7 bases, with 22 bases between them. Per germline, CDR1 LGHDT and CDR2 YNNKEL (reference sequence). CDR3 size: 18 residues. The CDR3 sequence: CASSQDWGSGTAGNIQYF. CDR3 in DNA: TGTGCCAGCAGCCAAGATTGGGGATCCGGGACCGCGGGGAACATTCAGTACTTC.

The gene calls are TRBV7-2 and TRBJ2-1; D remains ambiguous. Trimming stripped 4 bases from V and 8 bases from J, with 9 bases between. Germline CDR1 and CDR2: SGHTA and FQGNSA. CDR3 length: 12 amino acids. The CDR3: CASSSYRDEQFF. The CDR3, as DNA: TGTGCCAGCAGCTCCTATCGGGATGAGCAGTTCTTC. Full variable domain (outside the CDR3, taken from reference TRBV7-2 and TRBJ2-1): GAGVSQSPSNKVTEKGKDVELRCDPISGHTALYWYRQSLGQGLEFLIYFQGNSAPDKSGLPSDRFSAERTGGSVSTLTIQRTQQEDSAVYLCASSSYRDEQFFGPGTRLTVL.

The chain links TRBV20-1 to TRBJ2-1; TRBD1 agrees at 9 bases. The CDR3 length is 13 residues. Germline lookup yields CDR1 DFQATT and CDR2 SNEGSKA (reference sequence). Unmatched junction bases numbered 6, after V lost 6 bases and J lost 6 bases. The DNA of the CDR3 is TGCAGTGCCAGAAAGACAGGGGGCAATGAGCAGTTCTTC. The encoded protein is CSARKTGGNEQFF.

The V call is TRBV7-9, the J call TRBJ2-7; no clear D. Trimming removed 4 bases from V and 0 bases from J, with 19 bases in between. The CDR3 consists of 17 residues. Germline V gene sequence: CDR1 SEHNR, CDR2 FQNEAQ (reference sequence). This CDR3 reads CASSSPGSIPDSYEQYF. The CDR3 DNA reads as TGTGCCAGCAGCTCCCCCGGCTCAATTCCCGACTCCTACGAGCAGTACTTC.

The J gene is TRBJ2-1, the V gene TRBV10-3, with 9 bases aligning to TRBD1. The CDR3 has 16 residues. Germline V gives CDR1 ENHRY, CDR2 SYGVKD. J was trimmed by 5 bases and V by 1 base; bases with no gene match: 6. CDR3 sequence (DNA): TGTGCCATCAGTGAGTGGGACAGGGTTTGGAACAATGAGCAGTTCTTC. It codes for CAISEWDRVWNNEQFF.

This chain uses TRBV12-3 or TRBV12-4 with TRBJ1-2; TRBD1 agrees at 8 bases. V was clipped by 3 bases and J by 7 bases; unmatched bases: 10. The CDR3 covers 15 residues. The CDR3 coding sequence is TGTGCCAGCAGTTTGAGGACAGGGAAAGTATCTGGCTACACCTTC. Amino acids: CASSLRTGKVSGYTF.

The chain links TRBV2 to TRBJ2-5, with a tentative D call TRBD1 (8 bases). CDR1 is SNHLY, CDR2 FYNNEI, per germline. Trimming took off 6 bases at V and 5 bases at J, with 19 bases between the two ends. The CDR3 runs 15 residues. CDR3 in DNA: TGTGCCAGCAGGGCAAGACAGGGGAGGGACGAGACCCAGTACTTC. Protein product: CASRARQGRDETQYF.

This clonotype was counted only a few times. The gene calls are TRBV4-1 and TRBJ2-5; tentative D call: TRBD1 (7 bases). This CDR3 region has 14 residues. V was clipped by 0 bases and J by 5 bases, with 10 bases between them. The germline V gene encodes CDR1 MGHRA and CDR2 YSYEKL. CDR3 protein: CASSQDAGGETQYF. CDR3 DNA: TGCGCCAGCAGCCAAGATGCAGGGGGGGAGACCCAGTACTTC.

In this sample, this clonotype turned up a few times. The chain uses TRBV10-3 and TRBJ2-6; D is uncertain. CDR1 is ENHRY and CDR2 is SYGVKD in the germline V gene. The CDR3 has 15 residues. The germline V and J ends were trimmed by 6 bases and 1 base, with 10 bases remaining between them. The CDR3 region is CAISVSISGANVLTF. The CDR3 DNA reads TGTGCCATCAGCGTTAGTATATCTGGGGCCAACGTCCTGACTTTC.